The present T cell receptor beta chain was sequenced within a study of regulatory T cells in long-lasting Graves disease. Findings and caveats of the study: Persistent disease preferred TRBV28, TRBJ1-2 and TRBJ2-5; new disease, TRBV20-1 and TRBJ2-1. Fewer public clonotypes were shared by new patients (approximately 970) than by persistent patients (about 2,800).

Arm-PCR of CDR3 regions and iRepertoire HTBI primers were used to build TCR beta libraries. One entry per CDR3 protein, called by TCRdb with MiXCR from the multiplex PCR reads. The sample yields about 660,000 distinct CDR3 sequences, 25% to 35% seen once. Details on this clonotype: No antigen is known for it. As the CDR3 is not closed by the conserved phenylalanine or tryptophan, this likely results from a read error. Because the CDR3's place on the DNA is in doubt, the DNA is left out and the CDR3 is given as listed by TCRdb.

Looked up from germline, CDR1 is SGHTA and CDR2 is FQGNSA. Counting both end residues, the CDR3 totals 13 amino acids. The time point is: persistent/refractory GD, antithyroid drugs over 5 years with positive TRAb. PBMCs were the source of the RNA used for TCR sequencing. V usage is TRBV7-2 and J usage is TRBJ2-4. The input for sequencing was peripheral blood mononuclear cells (PBMCs), taken when the disease was refractory, from a patient treated with antithyroid drugs. This receptor was taken from a female donor with Graves disease. This CDR3 reads CASSSAQRGGWSV.